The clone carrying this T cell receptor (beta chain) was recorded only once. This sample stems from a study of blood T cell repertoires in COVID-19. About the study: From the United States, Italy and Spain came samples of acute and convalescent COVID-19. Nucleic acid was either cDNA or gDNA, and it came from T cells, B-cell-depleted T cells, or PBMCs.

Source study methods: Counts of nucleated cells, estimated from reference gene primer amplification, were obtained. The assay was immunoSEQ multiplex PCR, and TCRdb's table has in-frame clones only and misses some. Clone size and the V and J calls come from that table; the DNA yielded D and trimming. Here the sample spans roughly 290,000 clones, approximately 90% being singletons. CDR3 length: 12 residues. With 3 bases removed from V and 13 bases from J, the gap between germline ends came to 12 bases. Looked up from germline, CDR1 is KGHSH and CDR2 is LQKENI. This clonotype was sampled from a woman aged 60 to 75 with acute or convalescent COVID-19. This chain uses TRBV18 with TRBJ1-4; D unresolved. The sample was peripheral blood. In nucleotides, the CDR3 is TGTGCCAGCTCACCTTTCGAAGAGAGACTGTTTTTT. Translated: CASSPFEERLFF. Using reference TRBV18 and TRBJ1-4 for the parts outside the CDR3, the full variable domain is NAGVMQNPRHLVRRRGQEARLRCSPMKGHSHVYWYRQLPEEGLKFMVYLQKENIIDESGMPKERFSAEFPKEGPSILRIQQVVRGDSAAYFCASSPFEERLFFGSGTQLSVL.